The present T cell receptor (beta chain) was sequenced within a study of T cell changes during pregnancy in multiple sclerosis. Sequenced by immunoSEQ multiplex PCR; TCRdb stores in-frame clones only, minus some. The profile shows approximately 130,000 clones, about 96% of them singletons. CDR1 MDHEN and CDR2 SYDVKM come from the germline V gene. The CDR3 has 14 residues. The J segment lost 0 bases and the V segment lost 6 bases, leaving 3 bases of the junction unmatched. The sequenced sample was peripheral blood, obtained after pregnancy. This clonotype was obtained from a female donor with multiple sclerosis, enrolled in a pregnancy study. The V gene is TRBV28, the J gene TRBJ1-2, with 8 bases lining up with TRBD1. CDR3 nucleotide sequence: TGTGCCAGCAGACTACAGGGGGCTAACTATGGCTACACCTTC. As protein: CASRLQGANYGYTF.